Following are 32 T cell receptor beta chains from one sample sequenced in a study of T cell responses to AZD1222 COVID-19 vaccine. Generated by immunoSEQ multiplex PCR, the TCRdb table keeps only in-frame clones and is missing some. This table has approximately 140,000 clones, about 92% appearing once. Source: peripheral blood, taken on day 0 of AZD1222 vaccination. The receptors stem from an adult in good health.

This sequence joins TRBV6-2 or TRBV6-3 and TRBJ2-3, with D hard to call. Trimming cost V 2 bases and J 2 bases, with 17 bases left between them. This CDR3 is built from 17 residues. Germline CDR1 is MNHEY and CDR2 is SVGEGT. CDR3 region: CASSYLPSLKNTDTQYF. CDR3 DNA sequence: TGTGCCAGCAGTTACCTTCCATCGTTGAAGAACACAGATACGCAGTATTTT.

The chain employs TRBV5-5 and TRBJ1-3; D unresolved. Germline lookup yields CDR1 SGHKS and CDR2 YYEKEE (reference sequence). Trimming shortened V by 4 bases and J by 3 bases, and 8 bases separated the two germline ends. This CDR3 is 13 amino acids long. The CDR3 is CASSLEGGNTIYF. The CDR3 DNA follows: TGTGCCAGCAGCCTCGAGGGTGGAAACACCATATATTTT.

The CDR3 here is CASTRERDGYTF. The CDR3 bases are TGTGCCAGCACACGCGAAAGGGATGGCTACACCTTC. The chain uses TRBV12-3 or TRBV12-4 and TRBJ1-2; D remains ambiguous. With 7 bases removed from V and 6 bases from J, the gap between germline ends came to 12 bases. CDR3 size: 12 residues.

V usage is TRBV7-2 and J usage is TRBJ1-1; D is unresolved. Trimming shortened V by 4 bases and J by 2 bases, and 8 bases separated the two germline ends. Germline assignment: CDR1 SGHTA and CDR2 FQGNSA. The CDR3 runs 13 residues. CDR3 sequence (DNA): TGTGCCAGCAGCTCTGTACCAAACACTGAAGCTTTCTTT. The encoded protein is CASSSVPNTEAFF.

In nucleotides, the CDR3 is TGCGCCAGCAGCTTGGCTGGGGGGCGGCAGGGGAACACTGAAGCTTTCTTT. It encodes CASSLAGGRQGNTEAFF. The chain joins TRBV5-1 to TRBJ1-1, with D possibly TRBD1 on 6 matching bases. The CDR3 length is 17 residues. With 0 bases removed from V and 1 base from J, the gap between germline ends came to 16 bases. Germline-derived CDR1 and CDR2 are SGHRS and YFSETQ.

The V call is TRBV20-1, the J call TRBJ2-7; D gene uncertain. From germline, CDR1 is DFQATT and CDR2 SNEGSKA (reference sequence). Trimming removed 5 bases at V and 3 bases at J, with 5 bases between. This CDR3 has 10 amino acids. The CDR3 is CSAWDYEQYF. The CDR3 coding sequence is TGCAGTGCTTGGGACTACGAGCAGTACTTC.

V is TRBV5-5 and J is TRBJ1-5; D is unclear. Trimming took off 2 bases at V and 3 bases at J, with 3 bases between the two ends. CDR1 and CDR2 (germline): SGHKS, YYEKEE (reference sequence). The CDR3 is 12 residues long. The CDR3 sequence is CASSLYNQPQHF. The CDR3 bases are TGTGCCAGCAGCTTATACAATCAGCCCCAGCATTTT. The variable domain in full, completed from reference TRBV5-5 and TRBJ1-5, reads DAGVTQSPTHLIKTRGQQVTLRCSPISGHKSVSWYQQVLGQGPQFIFQYYEKEERGRGNFPDRFSARQFPNYSSELNVNALLLGDSALYLCASSLYNQPQHFGDGTRLSIL.

The V and J genes are TRBV18 and TRBJ2-5; perhaps TRBD2 as D (5 bases). This CDR3 is 15 amino acids long. The germline CDR1 and CDR2 sequences are KGHSH and LQKENI. Deletions cut 6 bases from V and 2 bases from J, with 16 bases between. CDR3 nucleotide sequence: TGTGCCAGCTCGCCGCCCTCGGGATTTCAAGAGACCCAGTACTTC. It yields the protein CASSPPSGFQETQYF.

The chain carries TRBV7-9 and TRBJ2-5; 8 bases align to TRBD1. This CDR3 is 15 amino acids long. The germline CDR1 and CDR2 sequences are SEHNR and FQNEAQ (reference sequence). V lost 5 bases to trimming and J lost 2 bases; unmatched junction nucleotides: 7. As DNA, the CDR3 is TGTGCCAGCAGCGCTCGACAGGGGCGGCAAGAGACCCAGTACTTC. Its protein is CASSARQGRQETQYF.

V usage is TRBV10-3 and J usage is TRBJ2-3; 7 bases align to TRBD1. The germline CDR1 and CDR2 sequences are ENHRY and SYGVKD. The J segment lost 2 bases and the V segment lost 7 bases, leaving 3 bases of the junction unmatched. This CDR3 is 13 amino acids long. This CDR3 is CAITGQLTDTQYF. CDR3 bases: TGTGCCATCACGGGACAGCTCACAGATACGCAGTATTTT.

This clone showed up just once. The rearrangement uses TRBV2 and TRBJ1-2; unclear D gene. CDR1 SNHLY and CDR2 FYNNEI come from the germline V gene. V lost 7 bases to trimming and J lost 4 bases, with 13 bases between them. This CDR3 comprises 13 residues. The CDR3 here is CASNIREAYGYTF. CDR3 DNA: TGTGCCAGCAATATTCGGGAGGCCTATGGCTACACCTTC.

This clone was seen only once. V is TRBV5-6 and J is TRBJ1-2; 9 bases are a match to TRBD1. The CDR3 has 13 amino acids. With V trimmed by 3 bases and J by 8 bases, 5 bases remained unmatched. CDR1 and CDR2 from the germline V gene are SGHDT and YYEEEE. The CDR3 region has the DNA TGTGCCAGCAGCTCTGGACAGGGGAGGGGCTACACCTTC. Translating gives CASSSGQGRGYTF.

The chain recombines TRBV29-1 with TRBJ1-4, with D perhaps TRBD1 (6 bases). This CDR3 region has 15 residues. From germline, CDR1 is SQVTM and CDR2 ANQGSEA. Trimming removed 7 bases at V and 6 bases at J, with 21 bases between. CDR3 in amino acids: CSGGGARGADEKLFF. The CDR3 DNA sequence: TGCAGCGGCGGCGGGGCTCGGGGGGCTGATGAAAAACTGTTTTTT. Looking up the rest from reference TRBV29-1 and TRBJ1-4 gives the full variable domain: SAVISQKPSRDICQRGTSLTIQCQVDSQVTMMFWYRQQPGQSLTLIATANQGSEATYESGFVIDKFPISRPNLTFSTLTVSNMSPEDSSIYLCSGGGARGADEKLFFGSGTQLSVL.

The chain recombines TRBV9 with TRBJ2-7; TRBD1 agrees at 11 bases. This CDR3 spans 14 amino acids. V was pared by 2 bases and J by 6 bases, with 4 bases of the junction left unmatched. The germline V gene has CDR1 SGDLS and CDR2 YYNGEE. The CDR3 DNA sequence: TGTGCCAGCAGCGTCGACGGGACAGGGGGCGAGCAGTACTTC. Translated: CASSVDGTGGEQYF.

V gene TRBV5-6 combines with J gene TRBJ2-2; TRBD1 might be the D (5 bases). V was pared by 2 bases and J by 6 bases, with 8 bases between. The germline V gene encodes CDR1 SGHDT and CDR2 YYEEEE. The CDR3 extends over 13 amino acids. The CDR3 nucleotides are TGTGCCAGCAGCTTTCTGGGGCCCGGGGAGCTGTTTTTT. Translating gives CASSFLGPGELFF.

This chain joins TRBV10-3 and TRBJ1-1, with TRBD1 matching 8 bases. The CDR3 runs to 13 residues. Germline V lookup: CDR1 ENHRY, CDR2 SYGVKD. V lost 8 bases, J lost 2 bases, and 4 bases stayed unmatched. The CDR3 loop is CAIGQGANTEAFF. CDR3 DNA: TGTGCCATCGGGCAGGGGGCAAACACTGAAGCTTTCTTT.

The chain couples TRBV15 to TRBJ1-5; 8 nucleotides align to TRBD1. J lost 7 bases, V lost 2 bases, and 7 bases had no gene match. The CDR3 extends over 15 amino acids. The germline CDR1 and CDR2 sequences are LNHNV and YYDKDF (reference sequence). The CDR3 DNA sequence: TGTGCCACCAGCAGACTAACAGGGGGTAGACAGCCCCAGCATTTT. Protein sequence: CATSRLTGGRQPQHF.

The V call is TRBV28, the J call TRBJ2-5, with 11 positions matching TRBD2. V was clipped by 7 bases and J by 5 bases; unmatched bases: 9. The CDR3 contains 15 residues. Germline V lookup: CDR1 MDHEN, CDR2 SYDVKM. The CDR3 is CASNSGGAGIETQYF. CDR3 sequence (DNA): TGTGCCAGCAATAGCGGGGGGGCTGGGATCGAGACCCAGTACTTC.

The chain carries TRBV5-4 and TRBJ1-3, with D perhaps matching TRBD1 (5 bases). This CDR3 has 14 residues. Trimming cost V 4 bases and J 2 bases, with 10 bases left between them. From germline, CDR1 is SGHNT and CDR2 YYREEE (reference sequence). The CDR3 reads CASSVPGTGNTIYF. The DNA for the CDR3 is TGTGCCAGCAGCGTCCCAGGGACTGGAAACACCATATATTTT.

The J gene is TRBJ2-7, the V gene TRBV3-1 (or the pseudogene TRBV3-2); maybe TRBD2 (6 bases). The CDR3 is 15 amino acids. Germline CDR1 reads LGHDT; CDR2 reads YNNKEL (reference sequence). The V and J ends lost 1 base and 2 bases respectively, with 12 bases between them. The CDR3 spells CASSQGPGLTYEQYF. Written as DNA, the CDR3 is TGTGCCAGCAGCCAAGGCCCTGGACTAACCTACGAGCAGTACTTC.

A single count supports this clone. Here the CDR3 reads CASSVGTPSTDTQYF. CDR3 sequence (DNA): TGTGCCAGCAGCGTAGGGACTCCGAGCACAGATACGCAGTATTTT. The chain joins TRBV9 to TRBJ2-3; a weak D match, TRBD2 (5 bases). The CDR3 is 15 residues long. Germline CDR1 is SGDLS and CDR2 is YYNGEE. Trimming shortened V by 0 bases and J by 0 bases, and 8 bases separated the two germline ends.

The chain couples TRBV9 to TRBJ2-2, with D perhaps matching TRBD1 (6 bases). The V gene lost 2 bases and the J gene lost 4 bases, with 12 bases spanning the gap. The CDR3 contains 15 residues. CDR1 SGDLS and CDR2 YYNGEE come from the germline V gene. The CDR3 nucleotides are TGTGCCAGCAGCGTTTCAGGGGTGGGCACCGGGGAGCTGTTTTTT. Residues: CASSVSGVGTGELFF. Full variable domain (rest looked up from reference TRBV9 and TRBJ2-2): DSGVTQTPKHLITATGQRVTLRCSPRSGDLSVYWYQQSLDQGLQFLIQYYNGEERAKGNILERFSAQQFPDLHSELNLSSLELGDSALYFCASSVSGVGTGELFFGEGSRLTVL.

The chain joins TRBV6-2 or TRBV6-3 to TRBJ1-5, with TRBD1 identical over 8 bases. The CDR3 extends over 19 amino acids. V dropped 0 bases and J dropped 2; count of bases not matched to a gene: 12. Germline V gene lookup returns CDR1 MNHEY and CDR2 SVGEGT. The CDR3 nucleotides read TGTGCCAGCAGTTACTCCGGTATTGACAGGGGTAGGGGCAATCAGCCCCAGCATTTT. This codes for CASSYSGIDRGRGNQPQHF.

The J gene is TRBJ1-2, the V gene TRBV20-1, with no clear D. The V end was cut by 6 bases, the J end by 6 bases, with 11 bases between. The CDR3 spans 11 residues. The germline V gene has CDR1 DFQATT and CDR2 SNEGSKA (reference sequence). This CDR3 reads CSATLEDGYTF. The CDR3 DNA is TGCAGTGCCACTTTGGAGGATGGCTACACCTTC.

This chain uses TRBV21-1 with TRBJ2-2; the table gives TRBD1 as D, unverified against the DNA. TRBV21-1 is flagged as a pseudogene. The length of the CDR3 is 17 residues. The CDR3 loop reads CASSGGTGGIASGELFF. In nucleotides, the CDR3 is TGTGCCAGCAGCGGGGGGACAGGGGGCATAGCATCCGGGGAGCTGTTTTTT.

The V call is TRBV9, the J call TRBJ1-5; D uncertain. Looked up from germline, CDR1 is SGDLS and CDR2 is YYNGEE. There are 15 residues in the CDR3. Trimming stripped 1 base from V and 8 bases from J, with 16 bases between. The CDR3 spells CASSVSGRSSEPQHF. The CDR3 DNA sequence: TGTGCCAGCAGCGTATCTGGCAGGTCCTCGGAGCCCCAGCATTTT.

Here the CDR3 reads CASSQDPGQGYYGYTF. As DNA, the CDR3 is TGTGCCAGCAGCCAAGATCCGGGACAGGGTTACTATGGCTACACCTTC. The gene calls are TRBV3-1 (or the pseudogene TRBV3-2) and TRBJ1-2; 9 bases match TRBD1. CDR1 is LGHDT and CDR2 is YNNKEL in the germline V gene (reference sequence). V shed 0 bases, J shed 3 bases, and the junction held 5 bases outside the gene matches. This CDR3 spans 16 amino acids.

CDR3 protein: CASSIVRDIGNTIYF. The CDR3 DNA follows: TGTGCCAGTAGTATAGTACGAGACATCGGAAACACCATATATTTT. The rearrangement uses TRBV19 and TRBJ1-3; D gene ambiguous. The CDR3 consists of 15 residues. Trimming stripped 1 base from V and 4 bases from J, with 11 bases between. Germline V gene data show CDR1 as LNHDA and CDR2 as SQIVND (reference sequence).

This sequence joins TRBV19 and TRBJ1-2; a weak D match, TRBD1 (6 bases). CDR3 size: 12 residues. Trimming removed 5 bases at V and 6 bases at J, with 10 bases between. Germline values: CDR1 LNHDA, CDR2 SQIVND (reference sequence). The CDR3: CASSSRGHGYTF. CDR3 sequence (DNA): TGTGCCAGTAGTTCCCGGGGGCATGGCTACACCTTC. The entire variable domain, with the rest obtained from reference TRBV19 and TRBJ1-2, is as follows: DGGITQSPKYLFRKEGQNVTLSCEQNLNHDAMYWYRQDPGQGLRLIYYSQIVNDFQKGDIAEGYSVSREKKESFPLTVTSAQKNPTAFYLCASSSRGHGYTFGSGTRLTVV.

V usage is TRBV18 and J usage is TRBJ1-2; D is uncertain. This CDR3 region has 13 residues. Germline lookup yields CDR1 KGHSH and CDR2 LQKENI. Trimming cost V 5 bases and J 5 bases, with 12 bases left between them. CDR3 nucleotides: TGTGCCAGCTCATCGGCAGACACGTATGGCTACACCTTC. This gives the protein CASSSADTYGYTF.

The rearrangement uses TRBV6-5 and TRBJ1-2; perhaps TRBD1 as D (6 bases). Deletions cut 2 bases from V and 8 bases from J, with 12 bases between. Germline V gene lookup returns CDR1 MNHEY and CDR2 SVGAGI. This CDR3 contains 13 residues. The CDR3 DNA reads TGTGCCAGCAGTTACAACAACAGGGACGGCTACACCTTC. The encoded protein is CASSYNNRDGYTF.

This chain joins TRBV28 and TRBJ2-7; 8 bases align to TRBD1. The V gene's germline CDR1 is MDHEN and CDR2 SYDVKM. This CDR3 spans 14 amino acids. V lost 6 bases and J lost 4; bases outside the gene matches: 8. The CDR3 coding sequence is TGTGCCAGCAGGTCGACAGGGGTTGTATACGAGCAGTACTTC. It yields the protein CASRSTGVVYEQYF.